This TCR beta chain came from a study of T cells in tuberculosis. Whole-study context: This South African cohort compared adolescents with or without latent tuberculosis against adults with active tuberculosis. Study-wide points: Smaller distances to GMM-specific TCRs suggested their expansion in active tuberculosis. Smaller alpha distances in active tuberculosis partly reflected shorter CDR3-alpha lengths.

The V segment lost 7 bases and the J segment 6 bases; nucleotides outside the gene matches: 13. This CDR3 comprises 15 residues. Germline CDR1 reads MNHNS; CDR2 reads SASEGT. Method: immunoSEQ multiplex PCR; TCRdb's copy keeps in-frame clones and lacks some. The sample yields fewer than 35,000 clones, around 95% seen once. Points on this clone: The antigen remains undetermined.

The rearrangement links TRBV6-1 to TRBJ2-7, with 9 nucleotides matching TRBD1. Input material: PBMCs. The source is a donor aged 10-30 years with latent tuberculosis or without tuberculosis infection. The CDR3 nucleotides are TGTGCCAGCACTAGTACCGGGACAGGGTCGCGCGAGCAGTACTTC. Translation: CASTSTGTGSREQYF.